This T cell receptor beta chain is from a study of OX40 agonist ivuxolimab in advanced cancers. Repertoires were generated with immunoSEQ multiplex PCR, while TCRdb's copy carries only in-frame clones and drops some. The repertoire has about 12,000 clones, 80% to 85% of them found once; the top ten carry 11% to 15%. The material sequenced was CD4+ or CD8+ T cells sorted from blood, taken in a trial of the OX40 agonist ivuxolimab. The origin of this receptor is an adult with an advanced solid tumor such as melanoma, head and neck, liver or kidney cancer.

In DNA form, the CDR3 reads TGCAGCGTTGAAGGGTCCGAGCGCTCCTACAATGAGCAGTTCTTC. It specifies CSVEGSERSYNEQFF. J is TRBJ2-1 and V is TRBV29-1, with D unclear. The V end lost 1 base, the J end lost 0 bases, and 10 bases lay between the germline ends. The CDR3 loop spans 15 amino acids. Germline values: CDR1 SQVTM, CDR2 ANQGSEA.